This T cell receptor beta chain was sequenced in a study of CD8+CD57+ T cells in acquired aplastic anemia. Study-wide results and caveats: Patients shared twenty-nine CD8+ CDR3 sequences with controls.

The germline CDR1 and CDR2 sequences are SNHLY and FYNNEI. With 3 bases removed from V and 4 bases from J, the gap between germline ends came to 10 bases. CDR3 length: 14 residues. Comments on this clonotype: The antigen is unknown.

Whoever was chosen for sequencing had shown CD8+CD57+ cell expansion by flow cytometry. Each patient carried a diagnosis of severe acquired aplastic anemia. Genomic DNA templated the TCR beta VDJ and CDR3 profiling. In TCRdb, the reads were re-called with MiXCR into one record per CDR3 protein. Here the sample spans about 160,000 distinct CDR3 sequences, 60% to 80% being singletons. This sequence was found in a human donor with aplastic anemia. The gene calls are TRBV2 and TRBJ1-5; no definite D call. Sequencing used sorted CD4+, CD8+, or CD8+CD57+ T cells (not recorded which) from PBMCs. The CDR3 coding sequence is TGTGCCAGCAGTGAGTTGGGCAGGAATCAGCCCCAGCATTTT. It is translated as CASSELGRNQPQHF. The whole variable domain, filled in from reference TRBV2 and TRBJ1-5, reads EPEVTQTPSHQVTQMGQEVILRCVPISNHLYFYWYRQILGQKVEFLVSFYNNEISEKSEIFDDQFSVERPDGSNFTLKIRSTKLEDSAMYFCASSELGRNQPQHFGDGTRLSIL.